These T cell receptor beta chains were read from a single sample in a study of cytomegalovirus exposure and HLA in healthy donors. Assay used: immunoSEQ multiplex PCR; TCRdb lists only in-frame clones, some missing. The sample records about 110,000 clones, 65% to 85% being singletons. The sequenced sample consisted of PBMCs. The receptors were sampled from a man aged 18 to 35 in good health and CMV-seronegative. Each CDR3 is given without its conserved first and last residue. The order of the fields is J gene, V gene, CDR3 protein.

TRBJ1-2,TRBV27,ASREVVPGQISYT
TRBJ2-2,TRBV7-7,ASSENTGELF
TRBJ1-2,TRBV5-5,ASSLEGGDFGYT
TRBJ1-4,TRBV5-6,ASSFGTGLIEKLF
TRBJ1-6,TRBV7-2,ASSLAGGARNNSPLH
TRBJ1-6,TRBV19,ASSTAGVSPLH
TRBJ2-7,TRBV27,ASSSGGYEQY
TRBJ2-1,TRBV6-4,ASSDSAGGYNEQF
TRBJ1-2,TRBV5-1,ASSLLLGQGGYGYT
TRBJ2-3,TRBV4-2,ASSQDRAGALTDTQY
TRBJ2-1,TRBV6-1,ASSQTSGGPNEQF
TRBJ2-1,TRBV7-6,ASSLEASGARNEQF
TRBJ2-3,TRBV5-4,ASRDRVTDTQY
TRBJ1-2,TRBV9,ASSVAPGQVVGYT
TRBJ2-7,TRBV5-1,ASSWTSGYEQY
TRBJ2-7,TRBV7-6,ASSSSGGAVLPEQY
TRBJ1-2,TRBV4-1,ASSQENYGYP
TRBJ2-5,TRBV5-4,ASSPWDSQETQY
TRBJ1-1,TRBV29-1,SVDGQGFTEAF
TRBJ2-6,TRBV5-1,ASSLVVSGSGANVLT
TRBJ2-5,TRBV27,ASSPRGGALETQY
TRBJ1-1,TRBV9,ASSVISGTEAF
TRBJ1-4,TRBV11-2,ASSLAENEKLF
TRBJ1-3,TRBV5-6,ASNGDREDTIY
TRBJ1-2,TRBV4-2,ASSQERQQNYGYT
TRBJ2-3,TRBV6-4,ASSEVAGGGDTQY
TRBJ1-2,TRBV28,ASSPSSPRNNGYT
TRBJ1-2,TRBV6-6,ASSLRDIWGYT
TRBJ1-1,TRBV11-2,ASSPYHRAPEAF
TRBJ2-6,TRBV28,ASSPQGSGANVLT
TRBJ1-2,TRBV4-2,ASSQERDRGVYGYT
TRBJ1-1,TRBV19,ATTRRVQGNTEAF
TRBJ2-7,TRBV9,ASSEGEGLAGPREQY
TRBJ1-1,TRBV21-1,ASSKDTRTGENYTEAF
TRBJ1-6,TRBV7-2,ASGQGGPHSYNSPLH
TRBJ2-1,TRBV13,ASSPEGLAAYNEQF
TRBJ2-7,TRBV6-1,ATIAPGLPYEQY
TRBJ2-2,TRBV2,ASTQGSGTGELF
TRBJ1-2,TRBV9,ASSVATGGPNYGYT
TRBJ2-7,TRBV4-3,ASSQEHPHLTGYEQY
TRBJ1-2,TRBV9,ASRSPGQGVAGYT
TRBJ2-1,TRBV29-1,SASGQFSYNEQF
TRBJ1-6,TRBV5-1,ASSLSRDRGGSSPLH
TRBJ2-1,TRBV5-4,ASSVGTEPYNEQF
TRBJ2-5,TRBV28,ASMVSGGEETQY
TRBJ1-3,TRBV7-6,ASSINTGSGNTIY
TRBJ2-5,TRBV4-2,ASSQDRGGETQY
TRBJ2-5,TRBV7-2,ASSLGGRETQY
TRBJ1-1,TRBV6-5,ASSYSEGVTEAF
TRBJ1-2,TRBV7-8,ASSLGSGGGYGYT
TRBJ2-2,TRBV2,ASLGLAYTGELF
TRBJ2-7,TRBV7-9,SSSLGPGVIYEQY
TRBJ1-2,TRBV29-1,STPANYGYT
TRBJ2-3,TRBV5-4,ASTGRGTDTQY